This T cell receptor beta chain was documented in a study of blood T cell repertoires in COVID-19. Profiled with immunoSEQ multiplex PCR; TCRdb holds only in-frame clones, not every one. The table records 250,000 to 300,000 clones, roughly 88% of them present only once. CDR1 and CDR2 from the germline V gene are SGHRS and YFSETQ. Trimming removed 4 bases at V and 4 bases at J, with 19 bases between. This CDR3 has 16 amino acids. This receptor was obtained from a woman aged 30 to 39 who had recovered from COVID-19. This chain links TRBV5-1 with TRBJ2-3; possible D gene TRBD2, 6 bases. Sequencing was carried out using peripheral blood. For the CDR3, the DNA is TGCGCCAGCAGCCGTGGGACTTCCCAATTGTCAGATACGCAGTATTTT. It specifies CASSRGTSQLSDTQYF.